This TCR beta chain originates from a study of T cell repertoires in cytomegalovirus infection. TCRdb independently ran MiXCR on the reads; one entry per CDR3 protein. The table records approximately 73,000 distinct CDR3 sequences, 40% of them present only once. There are many counts of this clonotype. Its antigen is undetermined. The CDR3 spans 17 residues. Germline V gene lookup returns CDR1 DFQATT and CDR2 SNEGSKA (reference sequence). Losses at the gene ends were 0 bases for V and 0 bases for J; bases not matched to a gene: 9. The receptor comes from a human donor in good health (CMV status not recorded). Some clones in this sample may be carry-over from other donors' samples. J is TRBJ2-3 and V is TRBV20-1; TRBD1 agrees at 7 bases. This specimen was CD8+ T cells from cultured PBMCs, taken from culture after CMV antigen stimulation. The CDR3: CSAREPHRGLSTDTQYF. CDR3 DNA: TGCAGTGCTAGAGAGCCCCACAGGGGTCTAAGCACAGATACGCAGTATTTT.